This TCR beta chain originates from a study of shared clonotypes between healthy human individuals. The naive CD8 fraction comprised CD45RO-negative cells positively selected for CCR7 and excluded terminally differentiated effector memory CD45RA+ cells. V lost 3 bases and J lost 3, with 12 bases in between. Germline values: CDR1 LNHDA, CDR2 SQIVND (reference sequence). This CDR3 is built from 14 residues. Broader study findings: Compared with clonotypes that all four donors shared, non-shared clonotypes had lower generation probabilities. Large depth notwithstanding, sorted-subset sequencing proved incomplete by rarefaction.

Method: immunoSEQ multiplex PCR; TCRdb's copy keeps in-frame clones and lacks some. The sample has hundreds of thousands of clones, roughly 98% seen once; the top ten hold 0.25% to 0.35%. Regarding this clone: The antigen is not known.

The TCR was taken from a man in his thirties or forties in good health. Sequenced material: naive CD8+ T cells sorted from blood. The gene calls are TRBV19 and TRBJ2-7; D is undetermined. The CDR3 loop is CASSIRAEYYEQYF. The CDR3 DNA reads TGTGCCAGTAGTATCCGGGCCGAGTACTACGAGCAGTACTTC.